Listed here are 17 T cell receptor beta chains from one sample, sequenced in a study of blood T cell repertoires in COVID-19. The table came from immunoSEQ multiplex PCR; TCRdb's copy has only in-frame clones and leaves some out. The table shows 200,000 to 250,000 clones, with 70% to 85% occurring only once. Source material: peripheral blood. The receptors come from a woman over 75 with acute or convalescent COVID-19.

The chain combines TRBV7-2 with TRBJ2-5; D is undetermined. From germline, CDR1 is SGHTA and CDR2 FQGNSA. There are 13 residues in the CDR3. Trimming took off 5 bases at V and 1 base at J, with 8 bases between the two ends. Written as DNA, the CDR3 is TGTGCCAGCAGCCCACAGATCCAAGAGACCCAGTACTTC. This encodes CASSPQIQETQYF. Full variable domain (missing parts from reference TRBV7-2 and TRBJ2-5): GAGVSQSPSNKVTEKGKDVELRCDPISGHTALYWYRQSLGQGLEFLIYFQGNSAPDKSGLPSDRFSAERTGGSVSTLTIQRTQQEDSAVYLCASSPQIQETQYFGPGTRLLVL.

This chain links TRBV7-2 with TRBJ2-7; 8 bases are a match to TRBD2. This CDR3 spans 18 amino acids. Germline CDR1 reads SGHTA; CDR2 reads FQGNSA. J gave up 0 bases and V 3 bases, and 13 bases lay outside the gene matches. The CDR3 loop reads CASSLVLAAAANSYEQYF. CDR3 DNA sequence: TGTGCCAGCAGCTTGGTACTAGCGGCCGCCGCGAACTCCTACGAGCAGTACTTC.

The chain is built from TRBV5-1 and TRBJ2-3; TRBD2 matches at 11 bases. There are 15 residues in the CDR3. CDR1 SGHRS and CDR2 YFSETQ come from the germline V gene. J gave up 3 bases and V 3 bases, and 3 bases lay outside the gene matches. CDR3 DNA: TGCGCCAGCAGCTCTATAGCGGGAGGGACAGATACGCAGTATTTT. As protein: CASSSIAGGTDTQYF.

The V and J genes are TRBV29-1 and TRBJ2-1, with 9 bases aligning to TRBD2. The V segment lost 3 bases and the J segment 7 bases; nucleotides outside the gene matches: 7. This CDR3 has 14 residues. CDR1 SQVTM and CDR2 ANQGSEA come from the germline V gene. The CDR3 loop reads CSVEASGIGNEQFF. In DNA form, the CDR3 reads TGCAGCGTTGAGGCTAGCGGGATAGGTAATGAGCAGTTCTTC.

This sequence joins TRBV27 and TRBJ2-7, with 15 positions matching TRBD2. V was clipped by 6 bases and J by 5 bases; unmatched bases: 8. Germline lookup yields CDR1 MNHEY and CDR2 SMNVEV (reference sequence). This CDR3 comprises 16 residues. CDR3 bases: TGTGCCAGCAGACTCTTGGGACTAGCGGGAGGTCACGAGCAGTACTTC. As protein: CASRLLGLAGGHEQYF.

Only a few counts were recorded for this clone. V and J are TRBV7-2 and TRBJ2-3; TRBD2 matches at 16 bases. V trimming: 5 bases; J trimming: 6 bases; junction bases outside the gene matches: 2. The CDR3 runs 15 residues. The germline gives CDR1 SGHTA, CDR2 FQGNSA. The CDR3 DNA reads as TGTGCCAGCAGCCAGGGACTAGCGGGAGGGGATACGCAGTATTTT. This sequence encodes CASSQGLAGGDTQYF.

The chain is built from TRBV12-5 and TRBJ2-2; TRBD1 matches at 12 bases. Germline values: CDR1 LGHNT, CDR2 FRNRAP. This CDR3 has 19 residues. Trimming cost V 5 bases and J 2 bases; bases outside gene matches: 12. CDR3 sequence (DNA): TGTGCTAGTGGTACCAATGGACCGGGACAGGGGGCTAACACCGGGGAGCTGTTTTTT. Encoded protein: CASGTNGPGQGANTGELFF.

This chain joins TRBV9 and TRBJ1-2; 7 nucleotides match TRBD1. Germline V CDR1 and CDR2: SGDLS, YYNGEE. The CDR3 length is 15 residues. Trimming took 0 bases from V and 5 from J; bases not matched to a gene: 7. The CDR3 nucleotides read TGTGCCAGCAGCGTAGGGGACAGCCTAAAATATGGCTACACCTTC. Protein product: CASSVGDSLKYGYTF.

This clone was counted a single time. This CDR3 is CASGLQENTEAFF. In nucleotides, the CDR3 is TGTGCTAGTGGTTTACAAGAGAACACTGAAGCTTTCTTT. V usage is TRBV12-5 and J usage is TRBJ1-1; D is ambiguous. Trimming took 3 bases from V and 1 from J, leaving 6 bases between them. The CDR3 consists of 13 residues. The germline gives CDR1 LGHNT, CDR2 FRNRAP.

The chain joins TRBV5-1 to TRBJ2-3, with D possibly matching TRBD1 (6 bases). CDR1 SGHRS and CDR2 YFSETQ come from the germline V gene. The CDR3 spans 14 residues. Trimming cost V 0 bases and J 2 bases, with 7 bases left between them. The CDR3 DNA sequence: TGCGCCAGCAGCTTGGGGGACACCACAGATACGCAGTATTTT. Its translation: CASSLGDTTDTQYF.

This sequence joins TRBV5-8 and TRBJ1-2; a possible D gene is TRBD1 (6 bases). Germline CDR1 reads SGHTS; CDR2 reads YDEGEE. This CDR3 contains 17 residues. Trimming removed 0 bases at V and 4 bases at J, with 19 bases between. CDR3 loop: CASSLGLMAGDLYGYTF. CDR3 nucleotide sequence: TGTGCCAGCAGCTTGGGGCTTATGGCAGGGGACCTCTATGGCTACACCTTC.

The chain uses TRBV6-1 and TRBJ1-1; D is ambiguous. V lost 1 base and J 1 base, leaving 7 bases between the germline ends. Germline assignment: CDR1 MNHNS and CDR2 SASEGT. This CDR3 has 14 residues. In DNA, the CDR3 is TGTGCCAGCAGTGAAGGACAATGGAACACTGAAGCTTTCTTT. The encoded protein is CASSEGQWNTEAFF.

This clone was recorded only once. The rearrangement uses TRBV2 and TRBJ1-1, with 7 positions matching TRBD1. With V trimmed by 8 bases and J by 1 base, 7 bases remained unmatched. The CDR3 loop spans 14 amino acids. From germline, CDR1 is SNHLY and CDR2 FYNNEI. CDR3 coding DNA: TGTGCCAGCTGTCGACAGGGACAGAACACTGAAGCTTTCTTT. Translated: CASCRQGQNTEAFF. Supplemented by reference TRBV2 and TRBJ1-1, the full variable domain reads EPEVTQTPSHQVTQMGQEVILRCVPISNHLYFYWYRQILGQKVEFLVSFYNNEISEKSEIFDDQFSVERPDGSNFTLKIRSTKLEDSAMYFCASCRQGQNTEAFFGQGTRLTVV.

The rearrangement links TRBV28 to TRBJ2-7; weak D call: TRBD1 (6 bases). CDR1 and CDR2 from the germline V gene are MDHEN and SYDVKM. V was shortened by 2 bases and J by 5 bases, with 16 bases between the two germline ends. This CDR3 contains 15 residues. Written as DNA, the CDR3 is TGTGCCAGCAGTTTACCCAAGGGACAATTCAACGAGCAGTACTTC. Amino acids: CASSLPKGQFNEQYF.

The V and J genes are TRBV7-9 and TRBJ1-2; possible D gene TRBD1, 5 bases. The length of the CDR3 is 13 residues. V was clipped by 0 bases and J by 8 bases, with 10 bases between them. Germline V gene lookup returns CDR1 SEHNR and CDR2 FQNEAQ (reference sequence). This chain's CDR3 is CASSLAWQGGYTF. CDR3 bases: TGTGCCAGCAGCTTAGCCTGGCAGGGAGGCTACACCTTC.

The chain has TRBV5-1 and TRBJ1-2; 9 bases map to TRBD1. The germline V gene encodes CDR1 SGHRS and CDR2 YFSETQ. V dropped 0 bases and J dropped 7; count of bases not matched to a gene: 4. CDR3 length: 14 amino acids. The CDR3 coding sequence is TGCGCCAGCAGCTTGGAAGGGACAGGGTTTGGCTACACCTTC. Translating gives CASSLEGTGFGYTF.

The gene calls are TRBV5-1 and TRBJ1-1; maybe TRBD1 (6 bases). The CDR3 sequence is 16 residues long. Trimming removed 4 bases at V and 1 base at J, with 17 bases between. CDR1 SGHRS and CDR2 YFSETQ come from the germline V gene. Here the CDR3 reads CASSPGDAMRNTEAFF. CDR3 coding DNA: TGCGCCAGCAGCCCAGGGGACGCTATGAGGAACACTGAAGCTTTCTTT.